This TCR beta chain derives from a study of HIV-infected patients and healthy controls. Antiretroviral therapy had run roughly three months, about 14 weeks, before follow-up blood collection. The repertoire came from unfractionated whole blood and reflected all unsorted peripheral T cells. Donors lacked febrile or AIDS-related illness, tumors, and hepatitis B or C coinfection. This CDR3 has 14 amino acids. V gave up 3 bases and J gave up 3 bases, with 11 bases separating them. Germline values: CDR1 MNHEY, CDR2 SMNVEV (reference sequence). Study results and limitations: MAIT alpha-chain CDR3s were frequent in healthy controls, depleted in HIV+. CMV-associated CDR3s mostly grew nonsignificantly during therapy, while HIV-associated CDR3s declined significantly.

cDNA was made from approximately 500 ng RNA using alpha and beta constant primers. Alpha and beta chain libraries were made separately by chain-specific third strand synthesis with multiplexing indices. Priming off the SP2 site generated the second strand. TCRdb re-called the 5' RACE reads with MiXCR, one entry per CDR3 protein. The data contain 5,300 or so distinct CDR3 sequences, roughly 8.7% of them singletons. This clonotype qualifies as medium-sized. Its antigen is not identified. The TCR originated in an adult with HIV infection. The chain joins TRBV27 to TRBJ2-5, with a possible D match to TRBD1 (5 bases). Sequencing was performed on blood, taken during antiretroviral therapy. The CDR3: CASSLRQQKETQYF. Written as DNA, the CDR3 is TGTGCCAGCAGTTTGAGACAGCAAAAAGAGACCCAGTACTTC.